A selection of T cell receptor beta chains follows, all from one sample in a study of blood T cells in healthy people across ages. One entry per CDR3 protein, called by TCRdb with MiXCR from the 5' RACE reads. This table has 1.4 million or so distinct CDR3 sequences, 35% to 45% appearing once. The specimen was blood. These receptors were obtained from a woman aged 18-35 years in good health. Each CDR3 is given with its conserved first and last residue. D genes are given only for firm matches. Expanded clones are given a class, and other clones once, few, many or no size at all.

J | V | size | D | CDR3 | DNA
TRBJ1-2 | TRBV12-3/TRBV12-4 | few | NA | CASSARMGGYTF | TGTGCCAGCAGTGCCCGGATGGGGGGCTACACCTTC
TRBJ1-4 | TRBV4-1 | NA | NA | CASTRVGDSGKKLFF | TGCGCCAGCACCCGGGTCGGGGACTCCGGGAAAAAACTGTTTTTT
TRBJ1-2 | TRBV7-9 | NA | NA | CASSSPRITNGYTF | TGTGCCAGCAGCTCCCCCAGAATAACTAATGGCTACACCTTC
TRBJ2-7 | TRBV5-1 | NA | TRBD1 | CAGSLEQGTGYNEQYF | TGCGCCGGTAGCTTGGAACAGGGGACGGGTTACAATGAGCAGTACTTC
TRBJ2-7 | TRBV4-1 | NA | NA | CASSQEGGGAFYNEQYF | TGCGCCAGCAGCCAAGAAGGAGGGGGGGCATTTTACAATGAGCAGTACTTC
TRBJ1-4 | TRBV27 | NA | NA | CASSLFAQGEGELFF | TGTGCCAGCAGTTTATTTGCACAGGGAGAGGGCGAACTGTTTTTT
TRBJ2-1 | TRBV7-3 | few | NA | CASSLTSFDNEQFF | TGTGCCAGCAGCTTAACCAGCTTTGACAATGAGCAGTTCTTC
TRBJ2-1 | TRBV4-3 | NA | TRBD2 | CASSQLAGGSSYNEQFF | TGCGCCAGCAGCCAACTAGCGGGGGGGAGCTCCTACAATGAGCAGTTCTTC
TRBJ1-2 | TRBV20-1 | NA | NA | CSASGWPNYGYTF | TGCAGTGCTAGCGGCTGGCCCAACTATGGCTACACCTTC
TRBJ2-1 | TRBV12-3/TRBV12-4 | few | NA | CASSLEGRGAYNEQFF | TGCGCCAGCAGCTTGGAGGGCCGCGGGGCCTACAATGAGCAGTTCTTC
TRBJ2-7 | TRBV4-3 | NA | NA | CASSQERGRLEQYF | TGCGCCAGCAGCCAAGAAAGGGGTAGGCTCGAGCAGTACTTC
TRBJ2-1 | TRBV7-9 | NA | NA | CASSGRPYYNEQFF | TGTGCCAGCAGCGGACGACCCTACTACAATGAGCAGTTCTTC
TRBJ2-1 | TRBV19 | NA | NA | CASRGTGTSTPNEQFF | TGTGCCAGTAGGGGCACCGGGACTTCGACACCCAATGAGCAGTTCTTC
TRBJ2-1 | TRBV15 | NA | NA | CATRQGRGSYNEQFF | TGTGCCACCAGACAGGGACGAGGCTCCTACAATGAGCAGTTCTTC
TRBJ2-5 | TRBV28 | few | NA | CASRQPGGNPQETQYF | TGTGCCAGCAGGCAGCCCGGGGGAAACCCCCAAGAGACCCAGTACTTC
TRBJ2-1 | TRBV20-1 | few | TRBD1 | CSARGTGLEQFF | TGCAGTGCTAGGGGGACAGGTCTTGAGCAGTTCTTC
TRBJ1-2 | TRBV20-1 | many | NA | CSAPRGAGGYTF | TGCAGTGCACCACGGGGCGCCGGGGGCTACACCTTC
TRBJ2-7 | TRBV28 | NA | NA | CASKGTREGEQYF | TGTGCCAGCAAAGGGACCAGGGAAGGGGAGCAGTACTTC
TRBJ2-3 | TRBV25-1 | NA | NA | CASSEYNRDTQYF | TGTGCCAGCAGTGAATATAACCGAGATACGCAGTATTTT
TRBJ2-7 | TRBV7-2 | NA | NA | CASSLRMSSYEQYF | TGTGCCAGTAGCTTGCGCATGAGCTCCTACGAGCAGTACTTC